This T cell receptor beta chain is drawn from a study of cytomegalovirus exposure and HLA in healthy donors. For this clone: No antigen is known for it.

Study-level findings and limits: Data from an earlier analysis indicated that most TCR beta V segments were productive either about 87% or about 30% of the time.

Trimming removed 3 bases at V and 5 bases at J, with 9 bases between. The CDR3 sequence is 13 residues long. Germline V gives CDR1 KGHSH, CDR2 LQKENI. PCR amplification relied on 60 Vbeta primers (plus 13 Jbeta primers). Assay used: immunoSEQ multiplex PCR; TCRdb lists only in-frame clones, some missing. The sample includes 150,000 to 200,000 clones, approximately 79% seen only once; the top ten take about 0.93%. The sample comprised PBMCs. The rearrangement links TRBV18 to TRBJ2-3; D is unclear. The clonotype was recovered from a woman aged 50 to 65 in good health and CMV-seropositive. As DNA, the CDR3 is TGTGCCAGCTCACCCTCAGGTGGAGATACGCAGTATTTT. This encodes CASSPSGGDTQYF.